The rows below give T cell receptor beta chains drawn from one sample of a study of cytomegalovirus exposure and HLA in healthy donors. The method was immunoSEQ multiplex PCR; TCRdb's version includes in-frame clones alone and lacks a portion of them. The repertoire holds 220,000 or so clones, with 80% to 85% as singletons. The specimen sequenced was PBMCs. The receptors come from a woman aged 25 to 39 in good health and CMV-seropositive. Both conserved end residues are part of each CDR3. D genes are given only for firm matches. Some rows mark clone size as missing; the rest say once, few, many or name a class of expanded clone.

TRBV5-4,TRBJ2-1,.,.,TGTGCCAGCAGCTCACAGGGTTCCTACAATGAGCAGTTCTTC,CASSSQGSYNEQFF
TRBV2,TRBJ2-7,TRBD2,.,TGTGCCAGCAGTGGAGCCCTAGCGGGACCTTACTGGGAGCAGTACTTC,CASSGALAGPYWEQYF
TRBV15,TRBJ2-7,.,.,TGTGCCACCAGCAGAGATGACAGGGAGGTCCACGAGCAGTACTTC,CATSRDDREVHEQYF
TRBV29-1,TRBJ2-3,.,.,TGCAGCGTTCGGAAGGGACCAGATACGCAGTATTTT,CSVRKGPDTQYF
TRBV6-6,TRBJ1-2,.,.,TGTGCCAGCAATCCCCAGAGGGGAGGTGGCTACACCTTC,CASNPQRGGGYTF
TRBV27,TRBJ1-1,TRBD1,.,TGTGCCAGCAGTAACTCAAGGGGACAGCGGAACACTGAAGCTTTCTTT,CASSNSRGQRNTEAFF
TRBV2,TRBJ2-4,.,.,TGTGCCAGCAGCTCAGTTTCAGCGGACATTCAGTACTTC,CASSSVSADIQYF
TRBV4-1,TRBJ2-7,.,.,TGCGCCAGCAGCCAAGATTCGGGGCGCGGGACCCCCTACGAGCAGTACTTC,CASSQDSGRGTPYEQYF
TRBV27,TRBJ1-1,.,.,TGTGCCAGCAGTTTATCGGTCGGGGGGACTGAAGCTTTCTTT,CASSLSVGGTEAFF
TRBV30,TRBJ1-1,.,.,TGTGCCTGGAGATGGGGGACTGAAGCTTTCTTT,CAWRWGTEAFF
TRBV6-5,TRBJ2-3,.,.,TGTGCCAGCAGTTACCGGGTAGCACAAGATACGCAGTATTTT,CASSYRVAQDTQYF
TRBV23-1,TRBJ1-5,.,few,TGCGCCAGCAGCCGCGGGGGAAATCAGCCCCAGCATTTT,CASSRGGNQPQHF
TRBV27,TRBJ2-7,TRBD2,.,TGTGCCAGCAGTTTAGGACTAGCGGGAGGGACCTCCTACGAGCAGTACTTC,CASSLGLAGGTSYEQYF
TRBV25-1,TRBJ2-3,.,.,TGTGCCAGCAGTCCCAGGGAGGGGGGCACAGATACGCAGTATTTT,CASSPREGGTDTQYF